This T cell receptor beta chain was identified in a study of regulatory T cells in long-lasting Graves disease (dated by TCRdb to 2020 to 2023). Background on the whole study: Antithyroid drugs had been taken for less than 3 months by newly diagnosed Graves' disease patients. This study used TCR sequencing and RNA sequencing of peripheral blood to compare persistent Graves' disease patients against newly diagnosed Graves' disease patients. The study took place in China and was registered as a clinical trial. A total of around 35 samples underwent TCR sequencing: about 13 from persistent and roughly 20 from newly diagnosed Graves' disease patients.

Overall study outcomes, separate from this receptor: Persistent disease showed preferential use of TRBV28, TRBJ1-2 and TRBJ2-5, whereas newly diagnosed disease favored TRBV20-1 and TRBJ2-1. Persistent Graves' disease patients showed lower TCR Shannon entropy and fewer highly expanded clones than newly diagnosed patients, suggesting clonal expansion. Patients with persistent disease shared more public clonotypes (approximately 2,500) than newly diagnosed patients did (approximately 1,000). Only the TCR beta chain was sequenced and analyzed. The authors acknowledged the small sample size as a limitation that may reduce accuracy. Because the primary lesion, thyroid tissue, could not be accessed, the study looked at peripheral blood alone.

From the germline V gene (reference sequence), CDR1 is LNHNV and CDR2 is YYDKDF. Unmatched junction bases come to 9, with V trimmed by 3 bases and J by 5 bases. The CDR3 runs 15 amino acids, cysteine and phenylalanine included. Only the CDR3 DNA stays, 45 bases, in frame from base 1. Receptors were amplified or captured by multiplex PCR. Instrument used: Illumina HiSeq 4000. iRepertoire HTBI primers and Arm-PCR amplification of CDR3 regions were used to construct TCR beta libraries. Gel purification was performed on PCR products prior to sequencing. The authors processed their data as follows. Gene usage analysis of CDR3 amino acid clonotypes relied on the roughly 67 TRBV and about 15 TRBJ segments identified across samples. Filtered high-quality paired reads were merged into contigs using COPE and FqMerger. BLAST was used to align contigs to IMGT TRBV, TRBD and TRBJ reference genes, and CDR3 was defined according to IMGT. Highly expanded clones were defined as clonotypes with a frequency above 0.1%. Repertoire diversity was measured by Shannon entropy, and V-J evenness by the Gini coefficient. Public clonotypes were defined as clonotypes shared by more than one individual. The public reads were reanalyzed by TCRdb: fastp trimming at Q25, MiXCR alignment, in-frame beta chains only. Rows with a matching CDR3 protein are joined into one entry that keeps the most common DNA and genes. The V and J calls and clone size are TCRdb's, not the authors'. The sample includes 360,000 or so distinct CDR3 sequences, with about an eighth observed a single time. Jointly, the top ten make up 18% of the sample.

This clonotype has ten or more counts. Its antigen is unknown. Per-nucleotide qualities are absent, and no much larger clonotype sits a single base away. The sample's time point label, in plain terms: newly diagnosed GD, antithyroid drugs for less than 3 months. For both TCR sequencing and RNA sequencing, RNA was extracted from PBMCs in TRIzol. The diagnosis of Graves' disease followed American Thyroid Association guidelines. The patients came from an endocrinology department in Xi'an, China. From each patient, approximately 10 milliliters of peripheral blood was collected into an EDTA anticoagulant tube. PBMCs were isolated by Ficoll Paque Plus density gradient separation without further T cell sorting. RNA quality was checked with an Agilent 2100 Bioanalyzer and agarose gel, and concentration with a NanoDrop 2000. The data were also submitted as part of a second study, on T cells in Graves' hyperthyroidism and ophthalmopathy. Per that second paper: Stable Graves' hyperthyroidism was defined as no progression to ophthalmopathy during 18 months of follow-up. Hyperthyroidism patients were newly diagnosed, with disease duration under 2 months, and aged 18 to 65 years. Any patient with an uncontrolled infection, another autoimmune disease, pregnancy or lactation was excluded. Diagnoses were based on clinical symptoms, serum thyroxine and TRAb, thyroid ultrasound and orbital computed tomography. A first-round RT-PCR of the TCR CDR3 used the HTBI primer set with the Qiagen OneStep RT-PCR kit. Most expanded thyroid clonotypes (frequency above 0.001) were also detected in blood, suggesting blood repertoires may reflect thyroid immune responses. Ophthalmopathy was separated from stable hyperthyroidism by a 13 V-J signature model, with roughly 88% sensitivity and just over 81% specificity obtained in cross-validation and 80%/75% obtained in testing. In validation, the model predicted progression to ophthalmopathy with around 71% sensitivity and 72% to 75% specificity, a median of 6.5 months before onset. To identify TCR V-J signatures that set the groups apart, the researchers used a discovery cohort of roughly 100 patients, made up of approximately 43 with Graves' ophthalmopathy and some 56 with stable Graves' hyperthyroidism. Prospective prediction of ophthalmopathy was tested in an independent validation cohort consisting of 18 hyperthyroidism patients and around 16 patients who later progressed to ophthalmopathy. The roughly 100 discovery patients were randomly split 7:3 into training and test sets. Thyroid tissue and blood T-cell repertoires from more than five Graves' hyperthyroidism patients were also compared in the study. After blood sampling, hyperthyroidism patients were treated with methimazole at a starting dose of 30 mg daily, and ophthalmopathy patients were treated with high-dose intravenous methylprednisolone. The libraries were constructed in a second round of multiplex PCR and then size-selected and purified. Libraries were sequenced paired-end with 100 bp reads on an Illumina HiSeq2000. SOAPnuke was used to process the raw data, with reads discarded if the reads contained adapters or uncalled bases, had a mean Phred below 15, or lacked an exact constant-primer or identifier match. High-quality paired reads were merged using COPE v1.2.5, and each unique nucleotide sequence was defined as a clonotype. Clonotypes were aligned to IMGT TRBV, TRBD and TRBJ reference segments using MiTCR v1.1. Analysis was restricted to V-J combinations with a frequency above 0.0001, which covered just over 98% of repertoires. A TCS score was defined as the ratio of F50 (clonal expansion) to E x V (chaos), with BLOSUM62-based TCRdist applied between CDR3 peptides within each V-J. Welch's t-statistics and random forest reduced approximately 520 V-J features to fewer than 15, which were used in a naive Bayes classifier (R e1071). No statistical method was used to fix the sample size in advance, and group allocation was not hidden from the investigators. The paper describes TCR Vbeta CDR3 sequencing of 130 to 150 peripheral blood samples, made up of 43 ophthalmopathy patients, roughly 75 hyperthyroidism patients and roughly 17 progressor patients.

This clonotype was obtained from a woman younger than 30 with Graves disease. Donor details come from another sample of the same person, matched by shared clones. The V and J segments used are TRBV15 and TRBJ1-1; a stretch of 7 junction bases matches TRBD1. This material consisted of peripheral blood mononuclear cells (PBMCs), taken at new diagnosis, from a patient treated with antithyroid drugs. At the DNA level, the sequence is TGTGCCACCAGCAGGAGACAGGGAGGACAAACTGAAGCTTTCTTT. It codes for CATSRRQGGQTEAFF. Outside the CDR3, residues come from the reference TRBV15 and TRBJ1-1 proteins, so the full variable domain is: DAMVIQNPRYQVTQFGKPVTLSCSQTLNHNVMYWYQQKSSQAPKLLFHYYDKDFNNEADTPDNFQSRRPNTSFCFLDIRSPGLGDTAMYLCATSRRQGGQTEAFFGQGTRLTVV.